Below are 16 T cell receptor beta chains sequenced from a single sample in a study of blood T cell repertoires in COVID-19. The method was immunoSEQ multiplex PCR; TCRdb's version includes in-frame clones alone and lacks a portion of them. The top ten hold approximately 10% of the sample, which has about 52,000 clones, roughly four fifths seen once. Sequenced input: peripheral blood. The receptors shown here come from a man aged 80 or over with COVID-19, enrolled during active disease.

The rearrangement joins TRBV18 to TRBJ1-1; 7 bases match TRBD1. Germline V gene lookup returns CDR1 KGHSH and CDR2 LQKENI. The CDR3 sequence is 14 residues long. The V gene end was trimmed by 6 bases and the J gene end by 1 base; junction bases not matched to a gene: 5. Here the CDR3 DNA reads TGTGCCAGCTCTAACCAGGGGGAGAACACTGAAGCTTTCTTT. This sequence encodes CASSNQGENTEAFF.

The chain uses TRBV18 and TRBJ2-1, with 9 positions matching TRBD2. The CDR3 has 15 amino acids. In germline, CDR1 is KGHSH, CDR2 LQKENI. Trimming removed 3 bases from V and 6 bases from J; junction bases left unmatched: 6. This chain's CDR3 is CASSPIAGGLNEQFF. DNA for the CDR3: TGTGCCAGCTCACCCATTGCGGGGGGGCTCAATGAGCAGTTCTTC. Variable domain in full (rest from reference TRBV18 and TRBJ2-1): NAGVMQNPRHLVRRRGQEARLRCSPMKGHSHVYWYRQLPEEGLKFMVYLQKENIIDESGMPKERFSAEFPKEGPSILRIQQVVRGDSAAYFCASSPIAGGLNEQFFGPGTRLTVL.

This sequence joins TRBV4-3 and TRBJ1-5, with a possible D match to TRBD1 (5 bases). V was shortened by 0 bases and J by 7 bases, with 13 bases between the two germline ends. The CDR3 covers 15 residues. Germline-derived CDR1 and CDR2 are LGHNA and YSLEER. The CDR3 DNA sequence: TGCGCCAGCAGCCAAGATGTGCAGGGTGGGCAGCCCCAGCATTTT. Its translation is CASSQDVQGGQPQHF.

The rearrangement links TRBV10-3 to TRBJ1-5; D ambiguous. CDR1 and CDR2 (germline): ENHRY, SYGVKD. Trimming shortened V by 4 bases and J by 3 bases, and 4 bases separated the two germline ends. The CDR3 runs 12 residues. The CDR3 sequence is CAISVNNQPQHF. As DNA, the CDR3 is TGTGCCATCAGTGTTAACAATCAGCCCCAGCATTTT.

This chain links TRBV29-1 with TRBJ1-5; no firm D call. CDR1 is SQVTM, CDR2 ANQGSEA, per germline. Trimming removed 5 bases at V and 5 bases at J, with 13 bases between. The CDR3 sequence is 13 residues long. The CDR3 sequence is CSVRLTFDQPQHF. The CDR3 nucleotides read TGCAGCGTTCGATTGACATTCGATCAGCCCCAGCATTTT.

The chain carries TRBV7-8 and TRBJ2-4; 9 positions match TRBD1. This CDR3 has 19 amino acids. Germline CDR1 and CDR2: SGHVS and FQNEAQ. Trimming removed 3 bases from V and 0 bases from J; junction bases left unmatched: 12. The CDR3 here is CASSLATGGAEVAKNIQYF. CDR3 DNA: TGTGCCAGCAGCTTGGCAACAGGGGGCGCAGAGGTAGCCAAAAACATTCAGTACTTC.

This rearrangement joins TRBV30 to TRBJ2-3; tentative D call: TRBD2 (7 bases). Looked up from germline, CDR1 is GTSNPN and CDR2 is SVGIG (reference sequence). This CDR3 is built from 16 residues. V was cut by 5 bases and J by 3 bases, with 21 bases left in between. The CDR3 region has the DNA TGTGCCTGGGCCACCCGCGGGGGCAGGGGAACAGATACGCAGTATTTT. Residues: CAWATRGGRGTDTQYF. Looking up the rest from reference TRBV30 and TRBJ2-3 gives the full variable domain: SQTIHQWPATLVQPVGSPLSLECTVEGTSNPNLYWYRQAAGRGLQLLFYSVGIGQISSEVPQNLSASRPQDRQFILSSKKLLLSDSGFYLCAWATRGGRGTDTQYFGPGTRLTVL.

This chain connects TRBV15 to TRBJ1-4; D perhaps matches TRBD1 (5 bases). V lost 4 bases and J 7 bases, leaving 25 bases between the germline ends. CDR1 and CDR2 (germline): LNHNV, YYDKDF (reference sequence). This CDR3 is built from 18 residues. CDR3 in amino acids: CATSTPELTPGLREKLFF. CDR3 bases: TGTGCCACCAGCACCCCAGAACTAACACCAGGGCTTCGTGAAAAACTGTTTTTT.

The rearrangement links TRBV18 to TRBJ1-1; D uncertain. Trimming removed 6 bases from V and 1 base from J, with 9 bases in between. CDR1 is KGHSH and CDR2 is LQKENI in the germline V gene. The CDR3 has 13 amino acids. The CDR3 loop reads CASSLRGNTEAFF. The CDR3 DNA reads TGTGCCAGCTCTCTTCGGGGGAACACTGAAGCTTTCTTT.

The chain recombines TRBV19 with TRBJ2-1, with 11 bases lining up with TRBD2. V was pared by 7 bases and J by 0 bases, with 14 bases of the junction left unmatched. The CDR3 sequence is 19 residues long. Germline V gene lookup returns CDR1 LNHDA and CDR2 SQIVND (reference sequence). Here the CDR3 reads CASTSASLAGGSSYNEQFF. DNA for the CDR3: TGTGCCAGTACCTCCGCCAGCCTAGCGGGGGGATCCTCCTACAATGAGCAGTTCTTC.

The chain links TRBV27 to TRBJ2-1; D unresolved. CDR1 is MNHEY and CDR2 is SMNVEV in the germline V gene (reference sequence). The CDR3 consists of 15 residues. The germline V and J ends were trimmed by 2 bases and 10 bases, with 18 bases remaining between them. The CDR3 DNA sequence: TGTGCCAGCAGTTTAGAGGCCCCTTCGGTAGCCGAGCAGTTCTTC. It codes for CASSLEAPSVAEQFF.

The J gene is TRBJ1-4, the V gene TRBV7-8; TRBD1 is a possible D gene (5 bases). CDR3 length equals 16 residues. The germline V and J ends were trimmed by 5 bases and 3 bases, with 16 bases remaining between them. In germline, CDR1 is SGHVS, CDR2 FQNEAQ. In DNA, the CDR3 is TGTGCCAGCAGCCCAATAACACGGACATCTAATGAAAAACTGTTTTTT. Protein product: CASSPITRTSNEKLFF.

J is TRBJ1-1 and V is TRBV10-3; D is possibly TRBD1 (5 bases). CDR1 ENHRY and CDR2 SYGVKD come from the germline V gene. The CDR3 loop spans 15 amino acids. Trimming cost V 4 bases and J 4 bases, with 16 bases left between them. The CDR3 reads CAISARGREFTEAFF. For the CDR3, the DNA is TGTGCCATCAGTGCCCGGGGACGGGAGTTCACTGAAGCTTTCTTT.

The chain recombines TRBV29-1 with TRBJ1-6, with D perhaps matching TRBD1 (5 bases). V was pared by 1 base and J by 10 bases, with 11 bases between. CDR1 is SQVTM and CDR2 is ANQGSEA in the germline V gene. The CDR3 runs to 13 residues. The CDR3 reads CSVEGQGGSPLHF. The DNA for the CDR3 is TGCAGCGTTGAAGGGCAGGGTGGCTCACCCCTCCACTTT.

CDR3 bases: TGTGCCAGCAGTTCAGGGGGCTACGGCGCTTCACCCCTCCACTTT. This encodes CASSSGGYGASPLHF. J is TRBJ1-6 and V is TRBV6-2 or TRBV6-3; 8 bases align to TRBD1. The ends lost 4 bases at V and 9 bases at J; junction bases unmatched: 8. Germline V gene sequence: CDR1 MNHEY, CDR2 SVGEGT. The CDR3 spans 15 residues.

The chain is built from TRBV5-1 and TRBJ2-5; 9 bases match TRBD1. J lost 5 bases, V lost 1 base, and 15 bases had no gene match. Germline CDR1 and CDR2: SGHRS and YFSETQ. The CDR3 totals 18 residues. In nucleotides, the CDR3 is TGCGCCAGCAGCTTGTTTTTTCGTCGGGGACAGGGCCTGGAGACCCAGTACTTC. As protein: CASSLFFRRGQGLETQYF.